The following is a T cell receptor (beta chain) sequence with its context. Libraries were prepared by immunoSEQ multiplex PCR; TCRdb keeps only in-frame clonotypes and omits some of them. The sample has 250,000 to 300,000 clones, around 85% seen once. The CDR3 extends over 12 amino acids. V gave up 6 bases and J gave up 4 bases, with 7 bases separating them. The germline V gene encodes CDR1 MDHEN and CDR2 SYDVKM. During active infection, Seattle patients enrolled and were then monitored through disease. The sample originates from a study of blood T cell repertoires in COVID-19. The TCR was taken from a woman in her thirties with COVID-19, enrolled during active disease. Sequenced material: peripheral blood. This rearrangement joins TRBV28 to TRBJ1-3, with D uncertain. The CDR3 is CASRSAGNTIYF. As DNA, the CDR3 is TGTGCCAGCAGATCTGCGGGAAACACCATATATTTT.